Listed here are 32 T cell receptor beta chains from one sample, sequenced in a study of shared clonotypes between healthy human individuals. In the naive CD8 group, cells lacked CD45RO and were positively selected for CCR7, so terminally differentiated effector memory CD45RA+ cells were left out. The assay was immunoSEQ multiplex PCR, and TCRdb's table has in-frame clones only and misses some. Of more than 550,000 clones listed, roughly nine tenths are singletons. Specimen: naive CD8+ T cells sorted from blood. These TCRs come from a young man in good health.

This clone was seen a single time. V is TRBV7-9 and J is TRBJ2-1, with TRBD2 identical over 13 bases. The CDR3 totals 15 residues. CDR1 SEHNR and CDR2 FQNEAQ come from the germline V gene (reference sequence). J gave up 8 bases and V 4 bases, and 5 bases lay outside the gene matches. This CDR3 reads CASSSGLAGSHEQFF. The CDR3 region has the DNA TGTGCCAGCAGCTCGGGACTAGCGGGATCCCATGAGCAGTTCTTC.

This sequence joins TRBV9 and TRBJ2-7; no definite D call. The CDR3 sequence is 12 residues long. The germline V gene encodes CDR1 SGDLS and CDR2 YYNGEE. V lost 4 bases to trimming and J lost 1 base, with 6 bases between them. The CDR3 nucleotides are TGTGCCAGCAGCCCTCCGTCCTACGAGCAGTACTTC. Encoded protein: CASSPPSYEQYF.

This clone showed up just once. J is TRBJ2-7 and V is TRBV7-9; 9 nucleotides line up with TRBD1. V lost 6 bases to trimming and J lost 3 bases; unmatched junction nucleotides: 6. CDR1 is SEHNR and CDR2 is FQNEAQ in the germline V gene (reference sequence). The CDR3 runs to 14 residues. In nucleotides, the CDR3 is TGTGCCAGCAGTCAAAGGGACAGGGTCTACGAGCAGTACTTC. This encodes CASSQRDRVYEQYF.

This chain links TRBV2 with TRBJ2-7; 9 positions match TRBD2. The V segment lost 6 bases and the J segment 0 bases; nucleotides outside the gene matches: 6. Germline values: CDR1 SNHLY, CDR2 FYNNEI. The CDR3 consists of 15 residues. The CDR3: CASRESGRSSYEQYF. As DNA, the CDR3 is TGTGCCAGCAGGGAAAGCGGGAGGAGCTCCTACGAGCAGTACTTC.

This clone was picked up one time. This chain connects TRBV11-2 to TRBJ1-1; weak D call: TRBD1 (5 bases). V was shortened by 3 bases and J by 0 bases, with 8 bases between the two germline ends. The CDR3 loop spans 14 amino acids. The germline V gene has CDR1 SGHAT and CDR2 FQNNGV. The CDR3 bases are TGTGCCAGCAGCTTCTGGGGGGTGAACACTGAAGCTTTCTTT. Its translation is CASSFWGVNTEAFF. The variable domain in full, completed from reference TRBV11-2 and TRBJ1-1, reads EAGVAQSPRYKIIEKRQSVAFWCNPISGHATLYWYQQILGQGPKLLIQFQNNGVVDDSQLPKDRFSAERLKGVDSTLKIQPAKLEDSAVYLCASSFWGVNTEAFFGQGTRLTVV.

The genes are TRBV7-9 and TRBJ2-3; D uncertain. Trimming removed 2 bases from V and 9 bases from J, with 18 bases in between. Per germline, CDR1 SEHNR and CDR2 FQNEAQ (reference sequence). This CDR3 is 15 amino acids long. CDR3 loop: CASSLNPHRPETQYF. The CDR3 DNA reads as TGTGCCAGCAGCTTAAATCCCCATCGTCCCGAAACGCAGTATTTT.

This chain joins TRBV2 and TRBJ1-1; D is perhaps TRBD1 (5 bases). Germline-derived CDR1 and CDR2 are SNHLY and FYNNEI. Trimming took 4 bases from V and 10 from J, leaving 16 bases between them. This CDR3 contains 13 residues. CDR3 coding DNA: TGTGCCAGCAGTGGAACCAGGGTGTTGGGAGCTTTCTTT. Encoded protein: CASSGTRVLGAFF.

The rearrangement uses TRBV14 and TRBJ1-2; no firm D call. In germline, CDR1 is SGHDN, CDR2 FVKESK. Trimming shortened V by 2 bases and J by 4 bases, and 8 bases separated the two germline ends. The CDR3 loop spans 13 amino acids. The CDR3 coding sequence is TGTGCCAGCAGCCAAAAGGACGGCTATGGCTACACCTTC. Residues: CASSQKDGYGYTF.

The CDR3 loop is CASSSQTSGVGNEQFF. The CDR3 DNA sequence: TGTGCCAGCAGCTCCCAAACTAGCGGGGTGGGGAATGAGCAGTTCTTC. The V call is TRBV11-2, the J call TRBJ2-1, with 10 bases identical to TRBD2. Germline loops: CDR1 SGHAT, CDR2 FQNNGV. The CDR3 covers 16 residues. Trimming removed 4 bases from V and 7 bases from J; junction bases left unmatched: 10.

The V and J genes are TRBV4-1 and TRBJ2-1, with no clear D. The germline V gene has CDR1 MGHRA and CDR2 YSYEKL. V was pared by 5 bases and J by 8 bases, with 13 bases between. This CDR3 contains 13 residues. The CDR3 DNA sequence: TGCGCCAGCAGCGACGGGCAGATAGATGAGCAGTTCTTC. Translated: CASSDGQIDEQFF.

The chain joins TRBV10-3 to TRBJ2-1; possibly TRBD2 for D (6 bases). CDR3 length: 14 amino acids. Trimming removed 6 bases from V and 0 bases from J, with 9 bases in between. Germline V CDR1 and CDR2: ENHRY, SYGVKD. Here the CDR3 DNA reads TGTGCCATCAGGGACTATCTCTCCTACAATGAGCAGTTCTTC. It codes for CAIRDYLSYNEQFF.

The rearrangement links TRBV4-3 to TRBJ2-3; 7 nucleotides match TRBD2. Germline CDR1 is LGHNA and CDR2 is YSLEER. The V and J ends lost 2 bases and 3 bases, in that order; junction bases with no gene match: 14. The CDR3 covers 18 residues. The CDR3 bases are TGCGCCAGCAGCCAACGTAGCCCCCTAGCGGTGGGGACAGATACGCAGTATTTT. Encoded protein: CASSQRSPLAVGTDTQYF.

In this sample, this clone turned up once. The J gene is TRBJ2-1, the V gene TRBV4-1, with D possibly matching TRBD2 (6 bases). The CDR3 runs to 12 residues. Trimming left V 1 base short and J 13 bases short, with 11 bases between. CDR1 and CDR2 (germline): MGHRA, YSYEKL. The CDR3 coding sequence is TGCGCCAGCAGCCAAGGGAGGGTAGAACAGTTCTTC. Its protein is CASSQGRVEQFF.

This clone occurred once. Other nucleotide sequences in the sample specify the same CDR3. The chain is built from TRBV6-5 and TRBJ2-7, with 7 bases identical to TRBD1. CDR1 is MNHEY, CDR2 SVGAGI, per germline. The CDR3 loop spans 13 amino acids. After removal of 0 bases from V and 4 bases from J, the junction contained 0 bases not matched to a gene. In DNA form, the CDR3 reads TGTGCCAGCAGTTACTCGGGACAGTACGAGCAGTACTTC. It translates to CASSYSGQYEQYF.

This clone was seen a few times. The genes are TRBV9 and TRBJ2-3; TRBD2 agrees at 11 bases. The junction had 4 bases not matched to a gene; V was cut back by 2 bases and J by 5 bases. The CDR3 totals 15 residues. CDR1 and CDR2 from the germline V gene are SGDLS and YYNGEE. The CDR3 sequence: CASSVSGRAEDTQYF. The DNA for the CDR3 is TGTGCCAGCAGCGTTAGCGGGAGGGCCGAAGATACGCAGTATTTT.

The genes are TRBV5-1 and TRBJ2-7, with TRBD1 identical over 8 bases. Germline CDR1 and CDR2: SGHRS and YFSETQ. This CDR3 has 16 residues. The V and J ends lost 3 bases and 4 bases, in that order; junction bases with no gene match: 12. CDR3 coding DNA: TGCGCCAGCAGCTGGGGTGGGCAGGGGGCAATATACGAGCAGTACTTC. Translating gives CASSWGGQGAIYEQYF.

The genes are TRBV5-5 and TRBJ2-6; D gene ambiguous. The length of the CDR3 is 15 residues. Germline loops: CDR1 SGHKS, CDR2 YYEKEE (reference sequence). Trimming shortened V by 4 bases and J by 0 bases, and 8 bases separated the two germline ends. DNA of the CDR3: TGTGCCAGCAGCGCGGACCTCTCTGGGGCCAACGTCCTGACTTTC. Translated: CASSADLSGANVLTF.

The chain joins TRBV2 to TRBJ2-3; TRBD1 agrees at 8 bases. This CDR3 spans 17 amino acids. The V gene end was trimmed by 4 bases and the J gene end by 4 bases; junction bases not matched to a gene: 13. The germline V gene encodes CDR1 SNHLY and CDR2 FYNNEI. Here the CDR3 reads CASSAADRDRWPDTQYF. The CDR3 DNA sequence: TGTGCCAGCAGTGCAGCTGACCGGGACAGGTGGCCAGATACGCAGTATTTT.

The chain links TRBV19 to TRBJ2-7; TRBD1 matches 10 bases. Germline trimming cut 3 bases from V and 4 bases from J; bases unmatched to any gene: 3. The length of the CDR3 is 14 residues. The germline gives CDR1 LNHDA, CDR2 SQIVND (reference sequence). This chain's CDR3 is CASSMTGGGYEQYF. As DNA, the CDR3 is TGTGCCAGTAGTATGACAGGGGGCGGGTACGAGCAGTACTTC.

J is TRBJ2-7 and V is TRBV7-2; TRBD1 agrees at 7 bases. The trim removed 5 bases at V and 3 bases at J, leaving 7 bases unmatched. Germline V gene data show CDR1 as SGHTA and CDR2 as FQGNSA. This CDR3 region has 14 residues. The CDR3 loop is CASSPKGQNYEQYF. As DNA, the CDR3 is TGTGCCAGCAGCCCAAAGGGACAGAACTACGAGCAGTACTTC.

This clone was recorded once. This chain uses TRBV4-3 with TRBJ2-7; possibly TRBD1 for D (5 bases). V was trimmed by 5 bases and J by 3 bases, leaving 11 bases between them. Germline values: CDR1 LGHNA, CDR2 YSLEER. The CDR3 consists of 13 residues. The CDR3 sequence: CASSEGVLYEQYF. CDR3 DNA: TGCGCCAGCAGCGAAGGGGTCCTCTACGAGCAGTACTTC.

As concerns this clone: Other DNA sequences in this specimen translate into the identical CDR3. The chain uses TRBV29-1 and TRBJ2-7, with D tentatively TRBD2 (6 bases). Looked up from germline, CDR1 is SQVTM and CDR2 is ANQGSEA. This CDR3 region has 12 residues. V shed 4 bases and J shed 1 base, with 8 bases lying between them. CDR3 bases: TGCAGCGTTGCCGGGAGTTCCTACGAGCAGTACTTC. It is translated as CSVAGSSYEQYF.

This CDR3 reads CASSQPLRLAGVYNEQFF. The CDR3, as DNA: TGTGCCAGCAGTCAACCCCTCAGACTAGCGGGAGTCTACAATGAGCAGTTCTTC. This sequence joins TRBV7-9 and TRBJ2-1; the match to TRBD2 covers 12 bases. J lost 3 bases, V lost 6 bases, and 12 bases had no gene match. This CDR3 is 18 amino acids long. Germline CDR1 reads SEHNR; CDR2 reads FQNEAQ (reference sequence).

The chain uses TRBV25-1 and TRBJ2-7, with D hard to call. The CDR3 runs to 11 residues. CDR1 is MGHDK and CDR2 is SYGVNS in the germline V gene. Trimming shortened V by 6 bases and J by 7 bases, and 10 bases separated the two germline ends. The DNA of the CDR3 is TGTGCCAGCAGGGACCTAGAAGAGCAGTACTTC. Protein product: CASRDLEEQYF.

The rearrangement uses TRBV27 and TRBJ2-6; D is ambiguous. V was pared by 5 bases and J by 4 bases, with 15 bases between. The CDR3 consists of 16 residues. Looked up from germline, CDR1 is MNHEY and CDR2 is SMNVEV (reference sequence). The CDR3 here is CASSPPPGYGANVLTF. DNA of the CDR3: TGTGCCAGCAGTCCCCCCCCCGGGTACGGGGCCAACGTCCTGACTTTC.

The rearrangement uses TRBV19 and TRBJ1-5, with a possible D match to TRBD1 (5 bases). V lost 8 bases and J 0 bases, leaving 11 bases between the germline ends. In germline, CDR1 is LNHDA, CDR2 SQIVND (reference sequence). CDR3 length equals 14 residues. The CDR3 coding sequence is TGTGCCAGTTCGGACACTTATAGCAATCAGCCCCAGCATTTT. Encoded protein: CASSDTYSNQPQHF.

The chain employs TRBV9 and TRBJ2-5, with 10 bases matching TRBD2. The ends lost 6 bases at V and 1 base at J; junction bases unmatched: 6. The CDR3 consists of 15 residues. The V gene's germline CDR1 is SGDLS and CDR2 YYNGEE. The CDR3 DNA sequence: TGTGCCAGCAACACAGCGGGAGGGCCCCAAGAGACCCAGTACTTC. This sequence encodes CASNTAGGPQETQYF.

The genes are TRBV4-1 and TRBJ1-3, with D possibly being TRBD1 (6 bases). CDR3 length: 15 amino acids. Between the trimmed V and J ends, which lost 4 bases and 6 bases, there was a span of 16 bases. Germline CDR1 and CDR2: MGHRA and YSYEKL. The CDR3 loop reads CASSLGQSGENTIYF. For the CDR3, the DNA is TGCGCCAGCAGCCTAGGACAGTCAGGCGAAAACACCATATATTTT.

The chain recombines TRBV5-3 with TRBJ2-7; the match to TRBD1 covers 9 bases. TRBV5-3 is an ORF for which the function is uncertain. The V segment lost 8 bases and the J segment 0 bases; nucleotides outside the gene matches: 6. There are 14 residues in the CDR3. The CDR3 here is CASSPDRGSYEQYF. DNA for the CDR3: TGTGCCAGCAGCCCGGACAGGGGCTCCTACGAGCAGTACTTC.

The gene calls are TRBV10-1 and TRBJ2-7, with 7 positions matching TRBD2. This CDR3 contains 14 residues. V trimming: 6 bases; J trimming: 3 bases; junction bases outside the gene matches: 8. Germline V lookup: CDR1 WNHNN, CDR2 SYGVQD (reference sequence). The CDR3 region is CASRWREKFYEQYF. The CDR3 nucleotides read TGCGCCAGCAGGTGGCGGGAGAAGTTCTACGAGCAGTACTTC.

The chain carries TRBV7-8 and TRBJ2-1; 9 positions match TRBD2. Germline CDR1 and CDR2: SGHVS and FQNEAQ. With 5 bases clipped from V and 13 bases from J, the junction kept 15 bases outside the gene matches. CDR3 size: 15 residues. The CDR3 region has the DNA TGTGCCAGCAGCCCAGGGGTCGGACTAGCGCCTCCTCAGTTCTTC. Its translation is CASSPGVGLAPPQFF. Looking up the rest from reference TRBV7-8 and TRBJ2-1 gives the full variable domain: GAGVSQSPRYKVAKRGQDVALRCDPISGHVSLFWYQQALGQGPEFLTYFQNEAQLDKSGLPSDRFFAERPEGSVSTLKIQRTQQEDSAVYLCASSPGVGLAPPQFFGPGTRLTVL.

The chain uses TRBV27 and TRBJ2-1; D uncertain. Deletions cut 3 bases from V and 3 bases from J, with 3 bases between. The CDR3 consists of 12 residues. The germline gives CDR1 MNHEY, CDR2 SMNVEV (reference sequence). The CDR3 reads CASSFIYNEQFF. CDR3 sequence (DNA): TGTGCCAGCAGTTTCATCTACAATGAGCAGTTCTTC.